These 26 T cell receptor beta chains came from one sample sequenced in a study of early T cells in non-severe SARS-CoV-2 infection. TCRdb independently ran MiXCR on the 5' RACE reads; one entry per CDR3 protein. The table has some 88,000 distinct CDR3 sequences, 16% seen once; the top ten hold around 4.9%. This sample comprised whole blood, obtained at baseline. These receptors were taken from an adult who was a healthcare worker with PCR-confirmed SARS-CoV-2 infection or an uninfected control (not recorded which).

The chain combines TRBV12-3 or TRBV12-4 with TRBJ2-3; D is uncertain. The V and J ends lost 7 bases and 1 base respectively, with 6 bases between them. The CDR3 is 12 residues long. The CDR3 region is CASTRGTDTQYF. The CDR3 DNA reads TGTGCCAGCACTCGGGGCACAGATACGCAGTATTTT.

This clonotype showed up just a few times. V is TRBV28 and J is TRBJ2-7; D call uncertain. Germline-derived CDR1 and CDR2 are MDHEN and SYDVKM. Trimming removed 10 bases at V and 2 bases at J, with 12 bases between. This CDR3 contains 12 residues. The CDR3 DNA sequence: TGTGCCACGAGTTATCAGGCCTACGAGCAGTACTTC. Translating it yields CATSYQAYEQYF.

The rearrangement links TRBV20-1 to TRBJ2-1, with a tentative D call TRBD1 (6 bases). This CDR3 has 14 residues. Trimming removed 1 base at V and 6 bases at J, with 13 bases between. Germline loops: CDR1 DFQATT, CDR2 SNEGSKA (reference sequence). The CDR3 coding sequence is TGCAGTGCTAGAGGCCTGAGGGGGTTCAATGAGCAGTTCTTC. Its translation: CSARGLRGFNEQFF.

This clonotype has ten or more counts. J is TRBJ2-2 and V is TRBV11-2; D may be TRBD2 (5 bases). Between the trimmed V and J ends, which lost 3 bases and 9 bases, there was a span of 8 bases. In germline, CDR1 is SGHAT, CDR2 FQNNGV. The CDR3 length is 12 residues. The chain's CDR3 is CASSFEGWELFF. DNA for the CDR3: TGTGCCAGCAGCTTCGAGGGTTGGGAGCTGTTTTTT.

The sample holds a few counts of this clonotype. The V gene is TRBV5-1, the J gene TRBJ2-7; tentatively, D is TRBD2 (6 bases). CDR1 is SGHRS and CDR2 is YFSETQ in the germline V gene. The CDR3 runs to 16 residues. Trimming pared 4 bases from V and 5 bases from J, leaving 22 bases between. The CDR3 spells CASSLNPAAGSDEQYF. CDR3 DNA sequence: TGCGCCAGCAGCCTCAACCCGGCTGCGGGATCAGACGAGCAGTACTTC.

This clonotype was observed a few times. This sequence joins TRBV20-1 and TRBJ2-1, with 8 bases fitting TRBD2. Germline CDR1 is DFQATT and CDR2 is SNEGSKA (reference sequence). This CDR3 region has 16 residues. Trimming at V came to 5 bases and at J to 5 bases, leaving 14 bases not matched to a gene. CDR3 nucleotides: TGCAGTGCTCCCCCATTTAGCGGGATTGTGAACAATGAGCAGTTCTTC. This encodes CSAPPFSGIVNNEQFF.

This clonotype came up many times. V is TRBV7-9 and J is TRBJ1-1; no reliable D call. V was clipped by 7 bases and J by 5 bases, with 11 bases between them. The germline V gene encodes CDR1 SEHNR and CDR2 FQNEAQ (reference sequence). The CDR3 length is 12 residues. The CDR3 sequence: CASNGGETEAFF. The DNA of the CDR3 is TGTGCCAGCAATGGTGGGGAAACTGAAGCTTTCTTT.

This clonotype was counted ten times or more. V usage is TRBV27 and J usage is TRBJ2-7; 12 bases agree with TRBD1. The trim removed 3 bases at V and 7 bases at J, leaving 7 bases unmatched. The CDR3 extends over 15 amino acids. Germline-derived CDR1 and CDR2 are MNHEY and SMNVEV (reference sequence). Here the CDR3 reads CASSFSGQGAREQYF. For the CDR3, the DNA is TGTGCCAGCAGTTTCTCGGGACAGGGGGCGAGGGAGCAGTACTTC.

The rearrangement joins TRBV20-1 to TRBJ2-5, with TRBD2 matching 9 bases. The germline V gene has CDR1 DFQATT and CDR2 SNEGSKA (reference sequence). The length of the CDR3 is 12 residues. Germline trimming cut 7 bases from V and 2 bases from J; bases unmatched to any gene: 2. CDR3 sequence: CSVLAGQETQYF. CDR3 in DNA: TGCAGTGTCCTAGCGGGACAAGAGACCCAGTACTTC.

J is TRBJ2-2 and V is TRBV2, with 7 nucleotides matching TRBD2. This CDR3 has 15 residues. Per germline, CDR1 SNHLY and CDR2 FYNNEI. V shed 6 bases and J 3 bases; nucleotides not matched to a gene: 7. The CDR3 DNA sequence: TGTGCCAGCAGCGATAGGACTAGTTACACCGGGGAGCTGTTTTTT. Translation: CASSDRTSYTGELFF.

The J gene is TRBJ2-1, the V gene TRBV7-8, with 9 bases lining up with TRBD2. The CDR3 totals 12 residues. Per germline, CDR1 SGHVS and CDR2 FQNEAQ. The junction had 1 base not matched to a gene; V was cut back by 1 base and J by 12 bases. The CDR3 DNA sequence: TGTGCCAGCAGCTTAGGCGGGAGGGGGCAGTTCTTC. Translating gives CASSLGGRGQFF.

The chain has TRBV7-2 and TRBJ2-3, with 13 bases fitting TRBD2. The germline V gene encodes CDR1 SGHTA and CDR2 FQGNSA. The V and J ends lost 5 bases and 4 bases, in that order; junction bases with no gene match: 9. CDR3 length: 17 amino acids. The chain's CDR3 is CASSDGRGLAGADTQYF. Here the CDR3 DNA reads TGTGCCAGCAGCGACGGTAGAGGACTAGCGGGAGCAGATACGCAGTATTTT.

The chain uses TRBV25-1 and TRBJ2-1; 9 bases line up with TRBD2. CDR3 length: 16 residues. The J segment lost 5 bases and the V segment lost 7 bases, leaving 12 bases of the junction unmatched. Germline CDR1 MGHDK, CDR2 SYGVNS. The CDR3 DNA reads as TGTGCCAGCACCTTCCCCGGTCTAGCGGGGAACAATGAGCAGTTCTTC. Amino acids: CASTFPGLAGNNEQFF.

As for this clonotype: The junction and the germline gene differ at one end; a read error may be behind it. The rearrangement uses TRBV5-1 and TRBJ2-3; perhaps TRBD2 as D (6 bases). This CDR3 has 15 amino acids. Germline CDR1 SGHRS, CDR2 YFSETQ. In DNA, the CDR3 is TGCGCCAGCAGCTTGGACGGGAGAATTTCAGATACGCGGTATTTT. Residues: CASSLDGRISDTRYF.

The genes are TRBV5-1 and TRBJ2-3, with D unclear. With 7 bases removed from V and 1 base from J, the gap between germline ends came to 10 bases. CDR1 SGHRS and CDR2 YFSETQ come from the germline V gene. The CDR3 length is 13 residues. CDR3 nucleotide sequence: TGCGCCAGCGTTCGGGTCGGCACAGATACGCAGTATTTT. This codes for CASVRVGTDTQYF.

The chain has TRBV20-1 and TRBJ1-5; D remains ambiguous. V lost 3 bases and J 6 bases, leaving 12 bases between the germline ends. Germline V CDR1 and CDR2: DFQATT, SNEGSKA (reference sequence). This CDR3 spans 13 amino acids. The DNA of the CDR3 is TGCAGTGCTAGTGGCTCGTGGGCTCAGCCCCAGCATTTT. Translated: CSASGSWAQPQHF.

This clonotype appeared many times. This chain connects TRBV28 to TRBJ2-1; TRBD2 aligns across 14 bases. Losses at the gene ends were 5 bases for V and 6 bases for J; bases not matched to a gene: 6. Germline lookup yields CDR1 MDHEN and CDR2 SYDVKM. The CDR3 runs 16 residues. The CDR3 DNA reads TGTGCCAGCAGTCCCGTGACTAGCGGGAGGGGCAATGAGCAGTTCTTC. This encodes CASSPVTSGRGNEQFF.

This clonotype was seen ten or more times. The chain carries TRBV28 and TRBJ1-2; 8 bases agree with TRBD1. With V trimmed by 6 bases and J by 4 bases, 7 bases remained unmatched. The CDR3 totals 14 residues. CDR1 and CDR2 from the germline V gene are MDHEN and SYDVKM. In DNA form, the CDR3 reads TGTGCCAGCAGGGGACAGGACGGCCTCTATGGCTACACCTTC. It is translated as CASRGQDGLYGYTF.

J is TRBJ1-2 and V is TRBV28; D not certain. Germline V gene lookup returns CDR1 MDHEN and CDR2 SYDVKM. Between the trimmed V and J ends, which lost 7 bases and 5 bases, there was a span of 17 bases. The CDR3 consists of 14 residues. The CDR3 sequence is CASTRRAVGYGYTF. CDR3 DNA sequence: TGTGCCAGCACCCGGCGGGCAGTAGGTTATGGCTACACCTTC.

The CDR3 DNA sequence: TGCGCCAGCAGCCAAGATAGCGGGTACAATGAGCAGTTCTTC. It is translated as CASSQDSGYNEQFF. The rearrangement joins TRBV4-1 to TRBJ2-1, with 7 bases lining up with TRBD2. The CDR3 is 14 residues long. V dropped 0 bases and J dropped 4; count of bases not matched to a gene: 0. Germline V lookup: CDR1 MGHRA, CDR2 YSYEKL.

This clonotype has just a few counts. CDR3 coding DNA: TGTGCCACCTTTTTCTTCCGCACCATATATTTT. Protein sequence: CATFFFRTIYF. The chain links TRBV12-3 or TRBV12-4 to TRBJ1-3; no definite D call. The CDR3 consists of 11 residues. Trimming pared 10 bases from V and 9 bases from J, leaving 13 bases between.

This clonotype was seen more than once but under ten times. The chain joins TRBV5-1 to TRBJ2-1, with 14 positions matching TRBD2. The CDR3 is 16 amino acids. Germline values: CDR1 SGHRS, CDR2 YFSETQ. The V and J ends lost 4 bases and 10 bases, in that order; junction bases with no gene match: 10. The CDR3 DNA is TGCGCCAGCAGCCAGCCGGGACTAGCGGGAGTCAGGGAGCAGTTCTTC. It codes for CASSQPGLAGVREQFF. The whole variable domain, remainder taken from reference TRBV5-1 and TRBJ2-1, is KAGVTQTPRYLIKTRGQQVTLSCSPISGHRSVSWYQQTPGQGLQFLFEYFSETQRNKGNFPGRFSGRQFSNSRSEMNVSTLELGDSALYLCASSQPGLAGVREQFFGPGTRLTVL.

This clonotype was counted only a few times. The rearrangement links TRBV20-1 to TRBJ2-2, with a possible D match to TRBD1 (6 bases). Germline V CDR1 and CDR2: DFQATT, SNEGSKA (reference sequence). This CDR3 contains 14 residues. The V gene lost 6 bases and the J gene lost 4 bases, with 15 bases spanning the gap. The CDR3 reads CSARPGHLTGELFF. The DNA of the CDR3 is TGCAGTGCACGGCCGGGACACCTCACCGGGGAGCTGTTTTTT.

This clonotype has just a few counts. The chain carries TRBV27 and TRBJ1-5; D uncertain. The CDR3 contains 12 residues. Germline V gene data show CDR1 as MNHEY and CDR2 as SMNVEV (reference sequence). V lost 5 bases and J 3 bases, leaving 5 bases between the germline ends. This chain's CDR3 is CASSPLNQPQHF. As DNA, the CDR3 is TGTGCCAGCAGTCCGCTCAATCAGCCCCAGCATTTT.

Notes on this clonotype: Possible read error: a much larger clone is one base away. Because it lacks the conserved phenylalanine or tryptophan at the end, this CDR3 is likely a read error. The chain combines TRBV7-8 with TRBJ2-2; no clear D. The V gene lost 4 bases and the J gene lost 2 bases, with 5 bases spanning the gap. Germline-derived CDR1 and CDR2 are SGHVS and FQNEAQ. CDR3 size: 13 residues. The CDR3, as DNA: TGTGCCAGCAGCTCACTCAACACCGGGGAGCTGTTTTCT. It yields the protein CASSSLNTGELFS.

This clonotype was seen more than once but under ten times. The genes are TRBV7-8 and TRBJ2-1; D not resolved. Germline V gene lookup returns CDR1 SGHVS and CDR2 FQNEAQ. The CDR3 length is 15 residues. Trimming took 1 base from V and 7 from J, leaving 14 bases between them. CDR3 nucleotides: TGTGCCAGCAGCTTAGAGCTTTTCGGTGCGAATGAGCAGTTCTTC. Translation: CASSLELFGANEQFF.